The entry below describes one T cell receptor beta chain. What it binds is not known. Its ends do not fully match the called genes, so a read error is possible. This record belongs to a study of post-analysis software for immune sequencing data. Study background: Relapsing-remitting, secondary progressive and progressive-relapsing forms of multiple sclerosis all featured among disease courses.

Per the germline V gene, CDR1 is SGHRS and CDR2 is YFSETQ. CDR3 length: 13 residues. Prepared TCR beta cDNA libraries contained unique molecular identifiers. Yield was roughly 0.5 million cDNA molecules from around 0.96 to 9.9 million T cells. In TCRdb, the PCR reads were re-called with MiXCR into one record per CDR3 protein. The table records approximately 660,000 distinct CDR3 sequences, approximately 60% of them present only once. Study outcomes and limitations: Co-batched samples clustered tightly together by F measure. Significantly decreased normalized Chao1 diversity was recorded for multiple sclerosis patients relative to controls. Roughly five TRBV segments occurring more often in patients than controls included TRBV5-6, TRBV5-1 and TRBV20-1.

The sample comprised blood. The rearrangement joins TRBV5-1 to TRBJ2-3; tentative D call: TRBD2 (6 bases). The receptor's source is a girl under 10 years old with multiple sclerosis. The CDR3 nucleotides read TGCGCCTGCAGCTTGGAGGGCACAGATACGCAGTGTTTT. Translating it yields CACSLEGTDTQCF.